The rows below give T cell receptor beta chains drawn from one sample of a study of blood T cell repertoires in COVID-19. Assay used: immunoSEQ multiplex PCR; TCRdb lists only in-frame clones, some missing. This sample has around 250,000 clones; under 85% occur once, and the top ten carry roughly 2%. Specimen: peripheral blood. Receptor source: a man younger than 40 who had recovered from COVID-19. Each CDR3 is given with its conserved first and last residue. A D gene is named only where the DNA matches it firmly. Clone size is given for some rows only: seen once, a few or many times, or a class if the clone is expanded.

cdr3_length,j_call,d_call,v_call,clone_size,cdr3_nt,cdr3_aa
15,TRBJ2-5,TRBD2,TRBV10-3,-,TGTGCCATCAGTGAGCTAGCGGGGTACCAAGAGACCCAGTACTTC,CAISELAGYQETQYF
15,TRBJ2-5,TRBD1,TRBV5-5,-,TGTGCCAGCAGCTTCAACCCGACAGGGCAAGAGACCCAGTACTTC,CASSFNPTGQETQYF
15,TRBJ2-1,-,TRBV2,-,TGTGCCAGCAGTGAGGGGGGGCTTCTAGGAAATGAGCAGTTCTTC,CASSEGGLLGNEQFF
14,TRBJ1-5,TRBD1,TRBV28,-,TGTGCCAGCAGAGGGCAGGGGGCAAGTCAGCCCCAGCATTTT,CASRGQGASQPQHF
15,TRBJ1-2,-,TRBV5-6,once,TGTGCCAGCAGCTTGGAGACAGTCGTAGGCTATGGCTACACCTTC,CASSLETVVGYGYTF
15,TRBJ1-2,TRBD1,TRBV7-8,few,TGTGCCAGCAGCTTAGGGAGGACAGGGCAGGAGGGCTACACCTTC,CASSLGRTGQEGYTF
16,TRBJ2-1,TRBD2,TRBV19,-,TGTGCCAGTAGCTCCCCCCTAGCGGGGGGTTACAATGAGCAGTTCTTC,CASSSPLAGGYNEQFF
20,TRBJ2-5,-,TRBV12-2,-,TGTGCAAGTCGCCGACTAGCGGGGGGCCACGGATTAGGGATCCAAGAGACCCAGTACTTC,CASRRLAGGHGLGIQETQYF
13,TRBJ2-3,TRBD2,TRBV9,-,TGTGCCAGCACCCAGACTAGCGGAGATACGCAGTATTTT,CASTQTSGDTQYF
20,TRBJ2-7,-,TRBV21-1,-,TGTGCCAGGAACGCCAATTTGCCAAGGGAGCCTAAGTATAGAGCCTACGAGCAGTACTTC,CARNANLPREPKYRAYEQYF
13,TRBJ2-1,-,TRBV18,-,TGTGCCAGCTCACCAGGCCGTTACAATGAGCAGTTCTTC,CASSPGRYNEQFF
10,TRBJ1-1,-,TRBV20-1,-,TGCAGTGCTTATTACACTGAAGCTTTCTTT,CSAYYTEAFF
14,TRBJ2-2,-,TRBV11-2,-,TGTGCCAGCACCCTCAACCACGGGACCGGGGAGCTGTTTTTT,CASTLNHGTGELFF
15,TRBJ2-3,-,TRBV5-1,-,TGCGCCAGCAGCTCACGGACAGAGCCAACAGATACGCAGTATTTT,CASSSRTEPTDTQYF
15,TRBJ2-5,TRBD2,TRBV7-2,-,TGTGCCAGCAGCTGGGGACTAGCGGCACAAGAGACCCAGTACTTC,CASSWGLAAQETQYF
15,TRBJ1-1,TRBD1,TRBV28,few,TGTGCCAGCACTCCCTGGACAGGGGAGAACACTGAAGCTTTCTTT,CASTPWTGENTEAFF
13,TRBJ1-1,TRBD1,TRBV29-1,-,TGCAGCGTGCTGGGACAGGGAAACACTGAAGCTTTCTTT,CSVLGQGNTEAFF
15,TRBJ2-5,-,TRBV6-5,-,TGTGCCAGCAGTTACACGGGGGGCGCCCGAGAGACCCAGTACTTC,CASSYTGGARETQYF
14,TRBJ2-1,-,TRBV5-1,-,TGCGCCAGCAGCTTGGAGGGCGGGTACAATGAGCAGTTCTTC,CASSLEGGYNEQFF
13,TRBJ1-1,TRBD1,TRBV27,-,TGTGCCAGCAGTTGGACAGGGAACACTGAAGCTTTCTTT,CASSWTGNTEAFF
15,TRBJ1-5,-,TRBV5-1,-,TGCGCCAGCAGCCTGACAGGTTTCAGCAATCAGCCCCAGCATTTT,CASSLTGFSNQPQHF
14,TRBJ1-5,-,TRBV10-3,-,TGTGCCATCAGTGACCAGGGTAGCAATCAGCCCCAGCATTTT,CAISDQGSNQPQHF
13,TRBJ2-7,TRBD2,TRBV3-1/TRBV3-2,-,TGTGCCAGCAGCCAAGCGGGGGGGTACGAGCAGTACTTC,CASSQAGGYEQYF
13,TRBJ2-7,TRBD2,TRBV10-3,-,TGTGCCATCGCGGGGGGAGACTCCTACGAGCAGTACTTC,CAIAGGDSYEQYF
15,TRBJ2-7,-,TRBV19,-,TGTGCCAGTAGTATCGTCAGGGCGGGAACCTACGAGCAGTACTTC,CASSIVRAGTYEQYF
13,TRBJ1-1,-,TRBV19,once,TGTGCCAGTAGTATTCGAGTCTACACTGAAGCTTTCTTT,CASSIRVYTEAFF
11,TRBJ2-7,-,TRBV29-1,-,TGCAGCGTTGTAACAGCCTACGAGCAGTACTTC,CSVVTAYEQYF
15,TRBJ2-1,TRBD2,TRBV15,-,TGTGCCACCAGCAGCCGTAGCGGGGGGACAAATGAGCAGTTCTTC,CATSSRSGGTNEQFF
14,TRBJ2-3,TRBD1,TRBV6-5,-,TGTGCCAGCAGCCTCGGGACAGGGTCGGATACGCAGTATTTT,CASSLGTGSDTQYF
14,TRBJ1-1,-,TRBV9,-,TGTGCCAGCAGCGTAGCTGGGGGGGCAACTGAAGCTTTCTTT,CASSVAGGATEAFF
13,TRBJ1-2,-,TRBV5-4,-,TGTGCCAGCAGCTCCGTCGGGCGTAGGGGCTATGCCTTC,CASSSVGRRGYAF
15,TRBJ1-1,-,TRBV10-3,-,TGTGCCATCAGTGAGTCTGACTGGCGGAACACTGAAGCTTTCTTT,CAISESDWRNTEAFF
19,TRBJ2-5,-,TRBV5-1,-,TGCGCCAGCAGCCACAAATCAGCCCTCTCTAGCGAGGTCAGAGAGACCCAGTACTTC,CASSHKSALSSEVRETQYF
16,TRBJ2-1,-,TRBV4-1,-,TGCGCCAGCAGCCAAGATTTTCATCCGGGGAACAATGAGCAGTTCTTC,CASSQDFHPGNNEQFF
14,TRBJ2-5,-,TRBV21-1,-,TGTGCCAGCGAGCGGACTAGCGGGAGAGAGACCCAGTACTTC,CASERTSGRETQYF
15,TRBJ2-5,TRBD1,TRBV24-1,-,TGTGCCACCAGTGACGGCGGACAGGCCCAAGAGACCCAGTACTTC,CATSDGGQAQETQYF
16,TRBJ2-2,TRBD2,TRBV29-1,few,TGCAGCGCCCACGGCAGCGGGGGGGCCTACACCGGGGAGCTGTTTTTT,CSAHGSGGAYTGELFF
13,TRBJ1-2,TRBD1,TRBV27,-,TGTGCCAGCAGTTCAAGGGGGCTCTATGGCTACACCTTC,CASSSRGLYGYTF
13,TRBJ1-1,-,TRBV3-1/TRBV3-2,few,TGTGCCAGCAGCCACGAAGGGAGAACTGAAGCTTTCTTT,CASSHEGRTEAFF
16,TRBJ2-2,TRBD2,TRBV7-2,-,TGTGCCAGCAGCACCTCCGGGACTAGGGGCTCCGGGGAGCTGTTTTTT,CASSTSGTRGSGELFF
14,TRBJ1-4,-,TRBV27,-,TGTGCCAGCAGAGACAGTACCCTCGAGGAAAAACTGTTTTTT,CASRDSTLEEKLFF
12,TRBJ2-1,TRBD2,TRBV7-9,-,TGTGCCAGCAAGCGGGGGGGTTCTGAGCAGTTCTTC,CASKRGGSEQFF
15,TRBJ1-4,-,TRBV27,-,TGTGCCAGCAGCAGCTTTGGACAGTTTAATGAAAAACTGTTTTTT,CASSSFGQFNEKLFF
15,TRBJ1-2,TRBD1,TRBV7-9,-,TGTGCCAGCAGCCCCCGGCCGACAGGGAACTATGGCTACACCTTC,CASSPRPTGNYGYTF
16,TRBJ2-5,TRBD2,TRBV9,-,TGTGCCAGCAGCGTGCTAGCGGGGGAAATCCCCGAGACCCAGTACTTC,CASSVLAGEIPETQYF
14,TRBJ1-5,-,TRBV2,-,TGTGCCAGCAGCATAGAGATTAGCAATCAGCCCCAGCATTTT,CASSIEISNQPQHF
12,TRBJ1-2,-,TRBV19,few,TGTGCCAGTAGTCCCAATAACTATGGCTACACCTTC,CASSPNNYGYTF
14,TRBJ1-5,TRBD1,TRBV6-1,few,TGTGCCAGCAGTGATGGGACAGCCGCCCTGCCCCAGCATTTT,CASSDGTAALPQHF